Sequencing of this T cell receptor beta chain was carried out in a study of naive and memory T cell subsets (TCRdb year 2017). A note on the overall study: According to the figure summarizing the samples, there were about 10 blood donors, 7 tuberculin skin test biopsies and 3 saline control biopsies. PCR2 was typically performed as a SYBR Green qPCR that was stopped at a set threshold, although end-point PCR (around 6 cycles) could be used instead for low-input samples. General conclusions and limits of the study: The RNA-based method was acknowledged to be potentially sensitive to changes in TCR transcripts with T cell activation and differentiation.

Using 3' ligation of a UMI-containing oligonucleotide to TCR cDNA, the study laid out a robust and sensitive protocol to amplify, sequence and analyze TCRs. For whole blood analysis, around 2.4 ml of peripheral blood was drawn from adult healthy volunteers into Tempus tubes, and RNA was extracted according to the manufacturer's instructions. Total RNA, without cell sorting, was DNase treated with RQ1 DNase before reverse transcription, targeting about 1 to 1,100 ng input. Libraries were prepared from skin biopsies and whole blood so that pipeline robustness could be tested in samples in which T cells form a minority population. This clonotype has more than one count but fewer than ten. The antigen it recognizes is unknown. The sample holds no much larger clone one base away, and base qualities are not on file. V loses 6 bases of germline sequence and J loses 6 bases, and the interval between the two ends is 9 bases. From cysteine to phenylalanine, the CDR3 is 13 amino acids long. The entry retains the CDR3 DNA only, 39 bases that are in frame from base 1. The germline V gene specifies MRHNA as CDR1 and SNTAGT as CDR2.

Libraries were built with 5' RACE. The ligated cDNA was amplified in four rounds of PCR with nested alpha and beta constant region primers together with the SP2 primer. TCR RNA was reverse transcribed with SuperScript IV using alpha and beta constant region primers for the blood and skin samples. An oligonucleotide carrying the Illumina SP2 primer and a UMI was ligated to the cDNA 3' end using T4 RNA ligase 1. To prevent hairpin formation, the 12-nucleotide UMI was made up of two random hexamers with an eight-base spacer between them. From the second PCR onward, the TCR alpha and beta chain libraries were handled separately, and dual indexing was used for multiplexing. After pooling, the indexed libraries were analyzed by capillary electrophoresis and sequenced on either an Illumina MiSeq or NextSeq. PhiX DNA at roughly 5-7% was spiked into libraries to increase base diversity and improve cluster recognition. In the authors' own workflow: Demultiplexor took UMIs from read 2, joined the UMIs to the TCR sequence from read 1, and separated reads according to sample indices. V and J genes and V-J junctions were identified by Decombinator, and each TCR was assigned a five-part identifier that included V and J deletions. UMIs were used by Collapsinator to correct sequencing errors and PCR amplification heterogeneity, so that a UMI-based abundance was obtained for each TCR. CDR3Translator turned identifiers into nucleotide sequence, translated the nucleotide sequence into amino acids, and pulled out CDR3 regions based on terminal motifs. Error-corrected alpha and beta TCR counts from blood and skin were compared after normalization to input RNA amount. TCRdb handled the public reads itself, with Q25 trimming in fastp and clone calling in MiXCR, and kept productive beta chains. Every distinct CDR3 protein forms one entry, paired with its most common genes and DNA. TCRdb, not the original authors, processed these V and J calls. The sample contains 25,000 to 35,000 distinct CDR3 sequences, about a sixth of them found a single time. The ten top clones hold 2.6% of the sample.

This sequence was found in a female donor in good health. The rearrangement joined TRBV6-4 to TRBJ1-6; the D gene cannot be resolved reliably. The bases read TGTGCCAGCAGAAGGACGGTTAATTCACCCCTCCACTTT. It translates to CASRRTVNSPLHF.